The T cell receptor (beta chain) under discussion was sequenced for a study of OX40 agonist ivuxolimab in advanced cancers. Study at large: A male proportion of about 84% was recorded, with mean age around 55 years and range about 20 to 79. People who had prior anti-PD-1, anti-PD-L1 or anti-CTLA-4 therapy could take part, and approximately 43% had some.

Sequenced by immunoSEQ multiplex PCR; TCRdb stores in-frame clones only, minus some. Here the sample spans around 71,000 clones, more than 85% being singletons. Note on this clone: Its antigen is unknown.

The CDR3 totals 15 residues. V gave up 0 bases and J gave up 3 bases, with 12 bases separating them. Germline CDR1 and CDR2: SGDLS and YYNGEE. General observations from the study: Among the nonresponders, some also had low normalized T-cell clonal expansion.

V usage is TRBV9 and J usage is TRBJ1-2, with D perhaps TRBD1 (5 bases). This TCR came from an adult with an advanced solid tumor such as melanoma, head and neck, liver or kidney cancer. This material consisted of CD4+ or CD8+ T cells sorted from blood, taken in a trial of the OX40 agonist ivuxolimab. CDR3 in amino acids: CASSVEGRAHYGYTF. The CDR3 region has the DNA TGTGCCAGCAGCGTAGAGGGCAGGGCACACTATGGCTACACCTTC.